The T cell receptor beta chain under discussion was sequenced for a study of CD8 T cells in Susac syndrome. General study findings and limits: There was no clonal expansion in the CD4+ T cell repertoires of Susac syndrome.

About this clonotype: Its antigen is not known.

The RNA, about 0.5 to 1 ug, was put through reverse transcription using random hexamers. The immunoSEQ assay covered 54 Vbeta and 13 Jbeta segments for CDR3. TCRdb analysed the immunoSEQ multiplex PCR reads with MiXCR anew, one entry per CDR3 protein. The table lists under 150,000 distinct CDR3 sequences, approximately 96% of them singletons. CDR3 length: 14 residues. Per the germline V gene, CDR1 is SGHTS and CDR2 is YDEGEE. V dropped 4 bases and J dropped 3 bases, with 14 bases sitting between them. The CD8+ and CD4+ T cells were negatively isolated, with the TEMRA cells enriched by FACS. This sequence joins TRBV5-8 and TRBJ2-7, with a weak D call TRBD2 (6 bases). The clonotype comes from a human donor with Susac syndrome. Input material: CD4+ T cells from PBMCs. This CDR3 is CASSPNRDFYEQYF. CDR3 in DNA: TGTGCCAGCAGCCCGAACCGGGACTTCTACGAGCAGTACTTC.